This record concerns one TCR beta chain sequence. Its specificity is not known. TCRdb's table, derived via immunoSEQ multiplex PCR, lists solely in-frame clones and lacks some. The data contain approximately 72,000 clones, about 86% of them singletons. The data are from a study of OX40 agonist ivuxolimab in advanced cancers. Findings and caveats of the study: Clonal expansion by week 6 occurred in CD4+ and CD8+ blood T cells (at 0.1 to 3.0 mg/kg).

The CDR3 runs to 14 residues. Germline assignment: CDR1 SGHTA and CDR2 FQGNSA. V lost 0 bases, J lost 7 bases, and 10 bases lay in between. This sequence originates from an adult with an advanced solid tumor such as melanoma, head and neck, liver or kidney cancer. The source was CD4+ or CD8+ T cells sorted from blood, collected in a trial of the OX40 agonist ivuxolimab. This rearrangement joins TRBV7-2 to TRBJ1-5; D gene ambiguous. The CDR3 here is CASSLAFGFQPQHF. DNA of the CDR3: TGTGCCAGCAGCTTAGCTTTTGGGTTCCAGCCCCAGCATTTT. Variable domain in full (rest from reference TRBV7-2 and TRBJ1-5): GAGVSQSPSNKVTEKGKDVELRCDPISGHTALYWYRQSLGQGLEFLIYFQGNSAPDKSGLPSDRFSAERTGGSVSTLTIQRTQQEDSAVYLCASSLAFGFQPQHFGDGTRLSIL.